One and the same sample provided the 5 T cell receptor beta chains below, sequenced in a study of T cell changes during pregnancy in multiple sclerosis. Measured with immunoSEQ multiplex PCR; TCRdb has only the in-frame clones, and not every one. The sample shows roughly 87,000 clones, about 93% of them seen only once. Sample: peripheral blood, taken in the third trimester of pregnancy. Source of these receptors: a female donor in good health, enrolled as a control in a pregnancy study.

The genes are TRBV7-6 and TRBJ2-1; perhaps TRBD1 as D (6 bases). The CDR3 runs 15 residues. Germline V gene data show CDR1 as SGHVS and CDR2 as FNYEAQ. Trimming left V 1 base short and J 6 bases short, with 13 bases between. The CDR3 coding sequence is TGTGCCAGCAGCTTAGAGTGGGGGCTCCCCAATGAGCAGTTCTTC. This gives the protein CASSLEWGLPNEQFF.

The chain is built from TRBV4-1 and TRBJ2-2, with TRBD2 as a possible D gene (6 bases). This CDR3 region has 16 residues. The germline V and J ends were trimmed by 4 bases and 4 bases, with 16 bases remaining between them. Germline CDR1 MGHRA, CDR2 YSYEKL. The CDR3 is CASSLAEAGFTGELFF. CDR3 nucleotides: TGCGCCAGCAGCCTAGCTGAAGCGGGTTTCACCGGGGAGCTGTTTTTT.

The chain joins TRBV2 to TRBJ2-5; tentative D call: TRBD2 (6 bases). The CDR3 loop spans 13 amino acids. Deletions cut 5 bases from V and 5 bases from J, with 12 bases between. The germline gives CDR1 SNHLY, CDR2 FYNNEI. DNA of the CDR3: TGTGCCAGCAGTACCGGGGGACGGGAGACCCAGTACTTC. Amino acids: CASSTGGRETQYF.

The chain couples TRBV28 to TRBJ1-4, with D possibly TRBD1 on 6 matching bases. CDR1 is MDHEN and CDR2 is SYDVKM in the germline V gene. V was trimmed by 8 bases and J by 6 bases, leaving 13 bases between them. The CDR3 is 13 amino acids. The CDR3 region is CASGGPPDEKLFF. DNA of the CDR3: TGTGCCAGCGGGGGCCCCCCTGATGAAAAACTGTTTTTT.

The CDR3 sequence is CASSLVRAYEQYF. Written as DNA, the CDR3 is TGTGCCAGCAGCTTGGTTCGGGCCTACGAGCAGTACTTC. V gene TRBV5-6 combines with J gene TRBJ2-7; the D is unclear. The CDR3 sequence is 13 residues long. Trimming took off 0 bases at V and 2 bases at J, with 6 bases between the two ends. From germline, CDR1 is SGHDT and CDR2 YYEEEE.